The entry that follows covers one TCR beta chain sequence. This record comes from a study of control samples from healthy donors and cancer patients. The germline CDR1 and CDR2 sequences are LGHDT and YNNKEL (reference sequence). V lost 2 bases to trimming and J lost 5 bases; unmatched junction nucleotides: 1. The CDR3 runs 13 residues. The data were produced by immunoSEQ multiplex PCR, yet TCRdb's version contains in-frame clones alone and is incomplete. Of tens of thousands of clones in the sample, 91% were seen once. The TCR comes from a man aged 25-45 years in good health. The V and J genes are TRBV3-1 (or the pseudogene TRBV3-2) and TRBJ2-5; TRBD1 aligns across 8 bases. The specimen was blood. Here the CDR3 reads CASSQNRGETQYF. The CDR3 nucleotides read TGTGCCAGCAGCCAAAACAGGGGGGAGACCCAGTACTTC.